Listed here are 19 T cell receptor beta chains from one sample, sequenced in a study of OX40 agonist ivuxolimab in advanced cancers. Assay: immunoSEQ multiplex PCR; the TCRdb copy retains only in-frame clones and omits some. In the table there are about 62,000 clones, roughly 78% of which are singletons. The starting material was CD4+ or CD8+ T cells sorted from blood, obtained in a trial of the OX40 agonist ivuxolimab. These receptors came from an adult with an advanced solid tumor such as melanoma, head and neck, liver or kidney cancer.

The chain employs TRBV6-5 and TRBJ2-7; TRBD1 matches 7 bases. Germline lookup yields CDR1 MNHEY and CDR2 SVGAGI. V lost 5 bases and J lost 3; bases outside the gene matches: 7. The CDR3 totals 14 residues. The CDR3 DNA reads TGTGCCAGCAGTACCCGGGACAGAGTCTACGAGCAGTACTTC. Protein sequence: CASSTRDRVYEQYF.

The chain employs TRBV21-1 and TRBJ1-2. TRBV21-1 is described as a pseudogene. This CDR3 comprises 15 residues. The DNA for the CDR3 is TGTGCCAGCAGCGTTCCGCCCGAGGATAACTATGGCTACACCTTC. As protein: CASSVPPEDNYGYTF.

This chain uses TRBV5-3 with TRBJ2-7, with TRBD2 matching over 9 bases. TRBV5-3 is noted as an ORF with a role that remains uncertain. V trimming: 3 bases; J trimming: 2 bases; junction bases outside the gene matches: 15. This CDR3 has 18 residues. CDR3 sequence (DNA): TGTGCCAGAAGCTCCCCCCCCCTCCGTGGACTAGCGCCCTACGAGCAGTACTTC. Residues: CARSSPPLRGLAPYEQYF.

The chain joins TRBV28 to TRBJ1-4; no definite D call. This CDR3 has 17 residues. Germline values: CDR1 MDHEN, CDR2 SYDVKM. V shed 4 bases and J shed 1 base, with 16 bases lying between them. This CDR3 is CASSSSATRLTNEKLFF. In DNA form, the CDR3 reads TGTGCCAGCAGTTCATCAGCCACGAGACTAACTAATGAAAAACTGTTTTTT.

The chain couples TRBV7-9 to TRBJ2-1; D unresolved. The CDR3 sequence is 13 residues long. Germline CDR1 is SEHNR and CDR2 is FQNEAQ (reference sequence). V was shortened by 1 base and J by 9 bases, with 10 bases between the two germline ends. The CDR3 region has the DNA TGTGCCAGCAGCTTAGTCATTGACTTTGAGCAGTTCTTC. It yields the protein CASSLVIDFEQFF.

V and J are TRBV21-1 and TRBJ2-6; TRBD1, the table's D call, lacks a check against the DNA. TRBV21-1 is a pseudogene segment. The length of the CDR3 is 16 residues. The CDR3 DNA follows: TGTGCCAGCAGCAAAGGTGAAGGGGCCGGGGCCAACGTCCTGACTTTC. Protein product: CASSKGEGAGANVLTF.

This chain joins TRBV9 and TRBJ1-2, with D unclear. V was clipped by 7 bases and J by 6 bases, with 7 bases between them. The CDR3 loop spans 10 amino acids. CDR1 and CDR2 from the germline V gene are SGDLS and YYNGEE. The CDR3 DNA reads as TGTGCCAGCGGTCTCAATGGCTACACCTTC. Its translation: CASGLNGYTF.

The chain carries TRBV29-1 and TRBJ2-7; a possible D gene is TRBD1 (6 bases). V lost 6 bases to trimming and J lost 4 bases, with 16 bases between them. The germline gives CDR1 SQVTM, CDR2 ANQGSEA. The CDR3 loop spans 13 amino acids. CDR3 sequence reads: CSVSQGFQYEQYF. The DNA of the CDR3 is TGCAGCGTCTCGCAGGGGTTCCAGTACGAGCAGTACTTC.

This chain links TRBV7-8 with TRBJ2-2; 13 nucleotides match TRBD2. V trimming: 5 bases; J trimming: 12 bases; junction bases outside the gene matches: 9. CDR3 length equals 15 residues. Germline values: CDR1 SGHVS, CDR2 FQNEAQ. This CDR3 reads CASSTDTSGGAKLFF. Written as DNA, the CDR3 is TGTGCCAGCAGCACGGATACTAGCGGGGGGGCGAAGCTGTTTTTT.

This clone is a singleton in its sample. The CDR3, as DNA: TGTGCCAGCAGCTTAAACTACGGGAATTCACCCCTCCACTTT. Translated: CASSLNYGNSPLHF. V gene TRBV7-6 combines with J gene TRBJ1-6; D unresolved. V gave up 2 bases and J gave up 7 bases, with 9 bases separating them. CDR1 and CDR2 (germline): SGHVS, FNYEAQ. This CDR3 is built from 14 residues.

The chain recombines TRBV7-9 with TRBJ2-7; TRBD2 matches 11 bases. Germline V CDR1 and CDR2: SEHNR, FQNEAQ (reference sequence). The trim removed 4 bases at V and 2 bases at J, leaving 10 bases unmatched. CDR3 length equals 17 residues. CDR3 loop: CASSSTKTSGSPYEQYF. The CDR3 nucleotides are TGTGCCAGCAGCTCCACCAAAACTAGCGGGAGTCCCTACGAGCAGTACTTC.

This clone has only a few counts. This sequence joins TRBV30 and TRBJ1-1; no clear D gene. Trimming stripped 0 bases from V and 8 bases from J, with 7 bases between. CDR3 length equals 11 residues. Germline assignment: CDR1 GTSNPN and CDR2 SVGIG (reference sequence). CDR3 in DNA: TGTGCCTGGAGTGTCCAGTTAGAAGCTTTCTTT. Translation gives CAWSVQLEAFF.

The table lists this clone with a count of one. The V call is TRBV7-9, the J call TRBJ2-5; no clear D. With 3 bases removed from V and 5 bases from J, the gap between germline ends came to 13 bases. This CDR3 has 14 residues. Germline V lookup: CDR1 SEHNR, CDR2 FQNEAQ (reference sequence). The CDR3 bases are TGTGCCAGCAGCTTGGAAAGTGCCCGGGAGACCCAGTACTTC. Translating gives CASSLESARETQYF.

The V gene is TRBV20-1, the J gene TRBJ1-4; unclear D gene. V lost 6 bases and J lost 4, with 3 bases in between. The CDR3 is 10 amino acids. Germline V lookup: CDR1 DFQATT, CDR2 SNEGSKA (reference sequence). The CDR3 protein is CSARNEKLFF. The CDR3 DNA sequence: TGCAGTGCCCGTAATGAAAAACTGTTTTTT.

This chain joins TRBV18 and TRBJ2-2, with 9 positions matching TRBD1. The CDR3 extends over 15 amino acids. Germline V gives CDR1 KGHSH, CDR2 LQKENI. Germline trimming cut 3 bases from V and 6 bases from J; bases unmatched to any gene: 5. The CDR3 sequence is CASSPRTGEAGELFF. The CDR3 nucleotides are TGTGCCAGCTCACCTCGGACAGGGGAGGCCGGGGAGCTGTTTTTT.

The chain uses TRBV28 and TRBJ2-7; weak D call: TRBD2 (5 bases). The CDR3 loop spans 14 amino acids. V lost 3 bases and J lost 2, with 11 bases in between. Germline V CDR1 and CDR2: MDHEN, SYDVKM. CDR3 nucleotide sequence: TGTGCCAGCAGTTTGTGGGAGCAGGCCTACGAGCAGTACTTC. Its protein is CASSLWEQAYEQYF.

The CDR3 sequence is CASSEGSLQQGAPTYEQYF. The CDR3 DNA sequence: TGCGCCAGCAGTGAGGGGTCGCTACAACAGGGGGCTCCGACATACGAGCAGTACTTC. This chain uses TRBV10-1 with TRBJ2-7, with 9 bases that match TRBD1. Germline V gives CDR1 WNHNN, CDR2 SYGVQD (reference sequence). V trimming: 2 bases; J trimming: 4 bases; junction bases outside the gene matches: 18. The CDR3 has 19 residues.

V gene TRBV5-6 combines with J gene TRBJ2-7; no firm D call. This CDR3 spans 14 amino acids. In germline, CDR1 is SGHDT, CDR2 YYEEEE. Trimming shortened V by 0 bases and J by 2 bases, and 9 bases separated the two germline ends. CDR3 loop: CASSLGVVTYEQYF. The CDR3 coding sequence is TGTGCCAGCAGCTTGGGGGTGGTCACCTACGAGCAGTACTTC. The full variable domain, rest sourced from reference TRBV5-6 and TRBJ2-7, is DAGVTQSPTHLIKTRGQQVTLRCSPKSGHDTVSWYQQALGQGPQFIFQYYEEEERQRGNFPDRFSGHQFPNYSSELNVNALLLGDSALYLCASSLGVVTYEQYFGPGTRLTVT.

J is TRBJ2-3 and V is TRBV9; TRBD1 is a possible D gene (5 bases). V shed 4 bases and J shed 4 bases, with 19 bases lying between them. Germline V gene data show CDR1 as SGDLS and CDR2 as YYNGEE. The CDR3 length is 16 residues. CDR3 in DNA: TGTGCCAGCAGCCTAGGGGCAGTCAATGGACCAGATACGCAGTATTTT. Its translation is CASSLGAVNGPDTQYF.